A selection of T cell receptor beta chains follows, all from one sample in a study of metastatic and nonmetastatic thyroid tumors. TCRdb re-analyzed the PCR reads through MiXCR. The repertoire consists of about 39,000 clones, with 12% occurring once and the leading ten covering approximately 10%. What was sequenced was blood. Receptor source: a male donor with papillary thyroid cancer or a benign thyroid nodule (not recorded which). Some clones in this sample may be carry-over from other donors' samples. CDR3s include the opening cysteine and the closing phenylalanine or tryptophan. The D gene is left open where the match is weak. Size is omitted from some rows. Given values are once, few, many or a class for expanded clones.

>many|TRBV6-2/TRBV6-3|TRBD1|TRBJ1-4
TGTGCCAGCACTCGGACAGGGGAGAATGAAAAACTGTTTTTT
CASTRTGENEKLFF
>many|TRBV6-1|.|TRBJ2-3
TGTGCCAGCAGCCGACTAGGAAGCGCAGATACGCAGTATTTT
CASSRLGSADTQYF
>medium-sized|TRBV6-2/TRBV6-3|TRBD1|TRBJ2-2
TGTGCCAGCAGTTATACAGGGGCGAACACCGGGGAGCTGTTTTTT
CASSYTGANTGELFF
>many|TRBV7-8|TRBD1|TRBJ2-7
TGTGCCAGCAGCTTGGGCCCGGGACAGGGAATTTCCTACGAGCAGTACTTC
CASSLGPGQGISYEQYF
>many|TRBV4-1|.|TRBJ1-6
TGCGCCAGCAGCCAGGCAGACAGACCCTATTCACCCCTCCACTTT
CASSQADRPYSPLHF
>.|TRBV6-1|TRBD1|TRBJ1-2
TGTGCCAGCAGGGGACAGGGGGTCTATGGCTACACCTTC
CASRGQGVYGYTF
>many|TRBV11-3|.|TRBJ2-2
TGTGCCAGCAGCTTAGGGCCGGGAGTACCCGGGGAGCTGTTTTTT
CASSLGPGVPGELFF
>.|TRBV20-1|TRBD2|TRBJ2-1
TGCAGTGCTACCCCCAGGGGCACTTACCCTACGGGACTAGCGGAGCGCAATGAGCAGTTCTTC
CSATPRGTYPTGLAERNEQFF
>.|TRBV5-4|TRBD2|TRBJ2-7
TGTGCCAGCAGATCAATACTAGCGGGAGACTACGAGCAGTACTTC
CASRSILAGDYEQYF
>many|TRBV7-9|TRBD2|TRBJ2-5
TGTGCCACAAGGAAGGTAGCGGGACAAGAGACCCAGTACTTC
CATRKVAGQETQYF
>medium-sized|TRBV6-1|.|TRBJ1-2
TGTGCCAGCAGTGAAGGGGTTAACTATGGCTACACCTTC
CASSEGVNYGYTF
>.|TRBV4-1|TRBD2|TRBJ2-1
TGCGCCAGCAGCCGAAGCTTTGCGTGGGGACTAGCGGGAGACAATGAGCAGTTCTTC
CASSRSFAWGLAGDNEQFF
>.|TRBV10-1|TRBD1|TRBJ2-6
TGCGCCAGCAGCTCCGGACCCGACAGGGCTGGGGCCAACGTCCTGACTTTC
CASSSGPDRAGANVLTF
>few|TRBV18|.|TRBJ2-3
TGTGCCAGCTCCCTCCAGACAGCATCAACAGATACGCAGTATTTT
CASSLQTASTDTQYF
>many|TRBV20-1|.|TRBJ2-7
TGCAGTGCTAGAGTCCAATACGAGCAGTACTTC
CSARVQYEQYF
>.|TRBV28|.|TRBJ1-5
TGTGCCAGCAGCCTCCGTGACGGACTCAATCAGCCCCAGCATTTT
CASSLRDGLNQPQHF
>.|TRBV6-2/TRBV6-3|.|TRBJ2-7
TGTGTCAGCATGTGGGGTAAATTCTACGAGCAGTACTTC
CVSMWGKFYEQYF
>.|TRBV11-1|.|TRBJ2-7
TGTGCCAGCAGCTTAGCACCCAGCGGCTACCCGGGACACGAGCAGTACTTC
CASSLAPSGYPGHEQYF
>many|TRBV11-1|TRBD2|TRBJ2-3
TGTGCCAGCAGCTTAGGGGCGGGAGTTTCAGATACGCAGTATTTT
CASSLGAGVSDTQYF
>many|TRBV24-1|.|TRBJ2-7
TGTGCCACCAGTGACACCCAGGCCTACGAGCAGTACTTC
CATSDTQAYEQYF
>few|TRBV18|.|TRBJ2-3
TGTGCCAGCTCTCCCTCTTACACAGATACGCAGTATTTT
CASSPSYTDTQYF
>large|TRBV6-4|.|TRBJ2-1
TGTGCCAGCAGTTCCGGGCCAAACAATGAGCAGTTCTTC
CASSSGPNNEQFF
>many|TRBV7-9|.|TRBJ2-3
TGTGCCAGCAGCTTACTGGGGGGGCCTGCAGATACGCAGTATTTT
CASSLLGGPADTQYF
>.|TRBV5-6|TRBD1|TRBJ2-7
TGTGCCAGCAGAGGACAGGGCACCGATTACGAGCAGTACTTC
CASRGQGTDYEQYF
>many|TRBV2|TRBD1|TRBJ1-1
TGTGCCAGCAGCGGCGACAGGGACACTGAAGCTTTCTTT
CASSGDRDTEAFF
>many|TRBV14|TRBD1|TRBJ1-5
TGTGCCAGCAGCCAAGATCGGGACAGGGTCCGGCAGCCCCAGCATTTT
CASSQDRDRVRQPQHF
>many|TRBV6-2/TRBV6-3|.|TRBJ2-2
TGTGCCAGCAGTTACTCGTTACCCGGGGAGCTGTTTTTT
CASSYSLPGELFF
>once|TRBV5-1|.|TRBJ2-7
TGCGCCAGCAGCTTTCGAAGAGACTACGAGCAGTACTTC
CASSFRRDYEQYF